The clone carrying this TCR beta chain was observed a handful of times. Caucasian, healthy and from Russia, the donors were aged between roughly 6 and 95. Sample-barcoded 5' priming and a J-beta primer mix drove a second PCR of roughly 6 to 12 cycles. TCRdb reanalysed the 5' RACE reads using MiXCR and keeps one entry per CDR3 protein. The sample has about a million distinct CDR3 sequences; more than 30% are singletons. With V trimmed by 5 bases and J by 7 bases, 10 bases remained unmatched. The CDR3 is 13 residues long. In germline, CDR1 is DFQATT, CDR2 SNEGSKA (reference sequence). The record originates from a study of blood T cells in healthy people across ages.

The TCR sequence derives from a man aged 18 to 29 in good health. This sequence joins TRBV20-1 and TRBJ1-2, with TRBD1 identical over 7 bases. The source material was blood. CDR3 DNA: TGCAGTGCTGGACAGGAACAGAGGGGTGGCTACACCTTC. This translates into CSAGQEQRGGYTF.